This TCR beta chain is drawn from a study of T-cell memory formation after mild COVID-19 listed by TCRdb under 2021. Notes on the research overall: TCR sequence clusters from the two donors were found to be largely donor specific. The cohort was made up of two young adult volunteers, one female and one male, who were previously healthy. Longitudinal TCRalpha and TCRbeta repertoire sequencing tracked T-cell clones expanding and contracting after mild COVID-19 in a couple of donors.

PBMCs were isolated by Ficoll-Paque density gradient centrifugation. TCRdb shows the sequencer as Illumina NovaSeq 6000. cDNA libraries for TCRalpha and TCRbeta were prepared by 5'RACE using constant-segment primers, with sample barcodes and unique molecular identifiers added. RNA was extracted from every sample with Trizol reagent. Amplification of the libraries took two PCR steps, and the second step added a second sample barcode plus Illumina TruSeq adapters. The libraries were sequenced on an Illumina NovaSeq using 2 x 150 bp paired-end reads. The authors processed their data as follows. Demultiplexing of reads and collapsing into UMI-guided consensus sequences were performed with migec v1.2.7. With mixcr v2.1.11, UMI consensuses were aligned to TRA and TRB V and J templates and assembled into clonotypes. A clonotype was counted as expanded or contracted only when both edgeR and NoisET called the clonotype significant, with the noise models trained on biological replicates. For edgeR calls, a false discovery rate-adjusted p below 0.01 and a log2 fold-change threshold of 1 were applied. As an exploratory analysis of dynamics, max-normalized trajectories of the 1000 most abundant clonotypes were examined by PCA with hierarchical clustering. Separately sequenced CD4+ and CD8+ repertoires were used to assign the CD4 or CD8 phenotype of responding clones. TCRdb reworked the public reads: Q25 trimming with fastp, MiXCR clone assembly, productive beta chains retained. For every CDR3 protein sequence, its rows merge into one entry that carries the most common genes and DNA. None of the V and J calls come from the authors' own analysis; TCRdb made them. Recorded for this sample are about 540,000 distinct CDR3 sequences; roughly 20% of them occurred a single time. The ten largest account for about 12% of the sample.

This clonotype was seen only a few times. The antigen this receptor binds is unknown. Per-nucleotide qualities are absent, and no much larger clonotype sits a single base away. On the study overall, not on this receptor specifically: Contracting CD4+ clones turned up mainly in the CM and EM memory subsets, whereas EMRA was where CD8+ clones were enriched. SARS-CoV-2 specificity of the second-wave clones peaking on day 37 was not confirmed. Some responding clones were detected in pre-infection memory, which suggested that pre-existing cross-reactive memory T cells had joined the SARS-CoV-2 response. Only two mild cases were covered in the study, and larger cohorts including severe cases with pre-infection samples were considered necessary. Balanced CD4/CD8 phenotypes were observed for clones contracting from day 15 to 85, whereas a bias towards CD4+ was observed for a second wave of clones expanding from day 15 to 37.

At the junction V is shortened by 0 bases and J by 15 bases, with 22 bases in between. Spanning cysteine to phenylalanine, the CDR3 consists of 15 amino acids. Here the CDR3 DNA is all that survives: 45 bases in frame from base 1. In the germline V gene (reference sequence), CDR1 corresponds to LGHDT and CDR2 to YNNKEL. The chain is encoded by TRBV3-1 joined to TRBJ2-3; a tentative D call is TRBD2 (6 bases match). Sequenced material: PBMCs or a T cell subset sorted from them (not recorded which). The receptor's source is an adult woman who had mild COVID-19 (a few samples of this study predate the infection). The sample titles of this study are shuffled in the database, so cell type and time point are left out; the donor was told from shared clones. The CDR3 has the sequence CASSQDPWGLTHLYF. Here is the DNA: TGTGCCAGCAGCCAAGATCCCTGGGGACTCACACACCTCTATTTT.